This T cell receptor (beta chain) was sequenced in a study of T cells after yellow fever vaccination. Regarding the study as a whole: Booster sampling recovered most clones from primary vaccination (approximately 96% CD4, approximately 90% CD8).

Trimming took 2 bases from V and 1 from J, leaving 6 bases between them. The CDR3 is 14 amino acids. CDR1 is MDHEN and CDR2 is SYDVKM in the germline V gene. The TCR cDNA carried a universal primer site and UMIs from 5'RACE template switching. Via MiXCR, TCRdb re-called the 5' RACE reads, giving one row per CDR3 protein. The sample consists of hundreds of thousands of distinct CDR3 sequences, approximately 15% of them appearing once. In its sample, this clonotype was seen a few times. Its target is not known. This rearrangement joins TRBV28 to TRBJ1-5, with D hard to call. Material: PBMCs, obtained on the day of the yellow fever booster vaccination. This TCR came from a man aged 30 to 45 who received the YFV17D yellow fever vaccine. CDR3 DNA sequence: TGTGCCAGCAGTTTAATGGACAGCAATCAGCCCCAGCATTTT. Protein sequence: CASSLMDSNQPQHF.